These 20 T cell receptor beta chains originate from one sample sequenced in a study of shared T cell receptors in the human thymus. The data were produced by immunoSEQ multiplex PCR, yet TCRdb's version contains in-frame clones alone and is incomplete. The table includes some 700,000 clones, around 85% detected once. These data were also filed under a second study, of human thymus T cells.

Sample: thymocytes. The receptors originated from a girl less than two years old with a congenital heart defect.

V gene TRBV4-3 combines with J gene TRBJ2-1; weak D call: TRBD1 (5 bases). From germline, CDR1 is LGHNA and CDR2 YSLEER. This CDR3 is built from 13 residues. Trimming removed 4 bases at V and 8 bases at J, with 12 bases between. For the CDR3, the DNA is TGCGCCAGCAGCCCTCGGGTCAGGGATGAGCAGTTCTTC. Translating it yields CASSPRVRDEQFF.

V and J are TRBV2 and TRBJ1-6, with 7 bases that match TRBD1. Germline CDR1 is SNHLY and CDR2 is FYNNEI. The CDR3 is made up of 16 amino acids. The V and J ends lost 6 bases and 0 bases, in that order; junction bases with no gene match: 5. The CDR3 DNA reads as TGTGCCAGCAGGAAGGGGGCGAGCTCCTATAATTCACCCCTCCACTTT. It translates to CASRKGASSYNSPLHF.

The gene calls are TRBV2 and TRBJ2-3; possible D gene TRBD2, 6 bases. This CDR3 has 17 amino acids. CDR1 is SNHLY and CDR2 is FYNNEI in the germline V gene. V gave up 4 bases and J gave up 9 bases, with 26 bases separating them. The CDR3 sequence: CASSVSGLKAFFGTQYF. CDR3 nucleotides: TGTGCCAGCAGTGTCTCGGGACTTAAGGCGTTTTTTGGGACGCAGTATTTT. Using reference TRBV2 and TRBJ2-3 for the parts outside the CDR3, the full variable domain is EPEVTQTPSHQVTQMGQEVILRCVPISNHLYFYWYRQILGQKVEFLVSFYNNEISEKSEIFDDQFSVERPDGSNFTLKIRSTKLEDSAMYFCASSVSGLKAFFGTQYFGPGTRLTVL.

The chain uses TRBV30 and TRBJ1-1; the match to TRBD1 covers 8 bases. Germline assignment: CDR1 GTSNPN and CDR2 SVGIG (reference sequence). Trimming took 2 bases from V and 8 from J; bases not matched to a gene: 19. The CDR3 extends over 17 amino acids. The CDR3 region has the DNA TGTGCCTGGAGTCCCAGACAGGGGAAAGGTCCGGGTTCAGAAGCTTTCTTT. Translation: CAWSPRQGKGPGSEAFF.

This sequence joins TRBV30 and TRBJ1-1; a possible D gene is TRBD1 (5 bases). The ends were cut back, 6 bases at V and 6 bases at J, with 17 bases in the middle. This CDR3 is built from 13 residues. Germline V CDR1 and CDR2: GTSNPN, SVGIG (reference sequence). The CDR3 protein is CACLGVRGSEAFF. Written as DNA, the CDR3 is TGTGCCTGCCTTGGGGTAAGGGGATCTGAAGCTTTCTTT.

The chain joins TRBV5-1 to TRBJ2-3; 11 bases agree with TRBD2. After removal of 3 bases from V and 3 bases from J, the junction contained 6 bases not matched to a gene. The CDR3 contains 16 residues. Germline values: CDR1 SGHRS, CDR2 YFSETQ. The CDR3 DNA is TGCGCCAGCAGCTCCGCTACTAGCGGGGGAACAGATACGCAGTATTTT. Its protein product is CASSSATSGGTDTQYF.

This chain connects TRBV9 to TRBJ2-1; D might be TRBD2 (6 bases). V lost 4 bases to trimming and J lost 4 bases, with 12 bases between them. The germline V gene encodes CDR1 SGDLS and CDR2 YYNGEE. The CDR3 runs 14 residues. Here the CDR3 reads CASSTLGGYNEQFF. The CDR3 DNA is TGTGCCAGCAGCACCCTCGGGGGATACAATGAGCAGTTCTTC.

The chain employs TRBV6-5 and TRBJ1-2; 8 bases map to TRBD1. In germline, CDR1 is MNHEY, CDR2 SVGAGI. CDR3 length equals 15 residues. J gave up 3 bases and V 7 bases, and 10 bases lay outside the gene matches. CDR3 region: CASTIGQGAHYGYTF. The CDR3 nucleotides read TGTGCCAGCACCATAGGACAGGGAGCCCACTATGGCTACACCTTC.

The chain uses TRBV6-1 and TRBJ1-2; D remains ambiguous. CDR1 and CDR2 (germline): MNHNS, SASEGT. This CDR3 has 17 residues. Between the trimmed V and J ends, which lost 2 bases and 3 bases, there was a span of 19 bases. This CDR3 is CASSERGGSELDYGYTF. CDR3 nucleotides: TGTGCCAGCAGTGAAAGAGGAGGATCTGAGTTGGACTATGGCTACACCTTC.

This clone came up a few times. The chain combines TRBV7-8 with TRBJ2-2, with TRBD2 as a possible D gene (6 bases). Germline lookup yields CDR1 SGHVS and CDR2 FQNEAQ. The germline V and J ends were trimmed by 4 bases and 9 bases, with 15 bases remaining between them. The CDR3 totals 14 residues. CDR3 protein: CASSSIAVMRELFF. CDR3 coding DNA: TGTGCCAGCAGCTCTATAGCGGTAATGAGGGAGCTGTTTTTT.

This clone was seen only once. V and J are TRBV7-3 and TRBJ1-1; possibly TRBD1 for D (6 bases). The CDR3 is made up of 14 amino acids. CDR1 is SGHTA, CDR2 FQGTGA, per germline. V dropped 5 bases and J dropped 0 bases, with 10 bases sitting between them. This chain's CDR3 is CASSSTGMNTEAFF. Written as DNA, the CDR3 is TGTGCCAGCAGCAGCACAGGGATGAACACTGAAGCTTTCTTT.

This clone was observed a single time. The chain couples TRBV28 to TRBJ2-1; 9 bases are a match to TRBD1. Trimming removed 4 bases from V and 5 bases from J; junction bases left unmatched: 6. Germline CDR1 MDHEN, CDR2 SYDVKM. The CDR3 contains 15 residues. The DNA of the CDR3 is TGTGCCAGCAGTTATGGGACAGGGCGGAACAATGAGCAGTTCTTC. Protein sequence: CASSYGTGRNNEQFF.

V usage is TRBV14 and J usage is TRBJ1-2, with 8 nucleotides matching TRBD1. J was trimmed by 5 bases and V by 0 bases; bases with no gene match: 8. Germline-derived CDR1 and CDR2 are SGHDN and FVKESK. There are 16 residues in the CDR3. CDR3 coding DNA: TGTGCCAGCAGCCAAGACGGACAGGGAAAAGGGTATGGCTACACCTTC. It translates to CASSQDGQGKGYGYTF.

This clone was seen a handful of times. The chain uses TRBV7-2 and TRBJ1-6; D unclear. The CDR3 has 18 amino acids. V was trimmed by 1 base and J by 0 bases, leaving 13 bases between them. Germline-derived CDR1 and CDR2 are SGHTA and FQGNSA. The CDR3 sequence is CASSLGVRRSSYNSPLHF. CDR3 in DNA: TGTGCCAGCAGCTTAGGAGTGAGGAGAAGCTCCTATAATTCACCCCTCCACTTT. Full variable domain (missing parts from reference TRBV7-2 and TRBJ1-6): GAGVSQSPSNKVTEKGKDVELRCDPISGHTALYWYRQSLGQGLEFLIYFQGNSAPDKSGLPSDRFSAERTGGSVSTLTIQRTQQEDSAVYLCASSLGVRRSSYNSPLHFGNGTRLTVT.

The chain links TRBV27 to TRBJ2-1; 11 bases fit TRBD2. The CDR3 length is 16 residues. The V segment lost 4 bases and the J segment 2 bases; nucleotides outside the gene matches: 4. Germline V gives CDR1 MNHEY, CDR2 SMNVEV (reference sequence). The CDR3 is CASSSGTSGPYNEQFF. In DNA form, the CDR3 reads TGTGCCAGCAGTTCCGGGACTAGCGGACCCTACAATGAGCAGTTCTTC.

This clone is a singleton in its sample. The V and J genes are TRBV6-5 and TRBJ1-1; 7 nucleotides agree with TRBD1. The germline gives CDR1 MNHEY, CDR2 SVGAGI. The CDR3 is made up of 14 amino acids. V lost 5 bases, J lost 2 bases, and 5 bases stayed unmatched. CDR3 amino acids: CASSRTGSNTEAFF. As DNA, the CDR3 is TGTGCCAGCAGTCGGACAGGCTCAAACACTGAAGCTTTCTTT.

V is TRBV4-3 and J is TRBJ2-7, with 10 bases aligning to TRBD1. There are 17 residues in the CDR3. CDR1 and CDR2 from the germline V gene are LGHNA and YSLEER. J gave up 4 bases and V 0 bases, and 9 bases lay outside the gene matches. As DNA, the CDR3 is TGCGCCAGCAGCCAAGAGGTTCGTGGACAGGGGGAGTACGAGCAGTACTTC. Its translation is CASSQEVRGQGEYEQYF.

V is TRBV7-2 and J is TRBJ2-3; possibly TRBD2 for D (7 bases). The V gene's germline CDR1 is SGHTA and CDR2 FQGNSA. CDR3 length: 16 residues. The V end was cut by 5 bases, the J end by 7 bases, with 22 bases between. The CDR3 nucleotides read TGTGCCAGCAGCACTAAGGGGGGGCCCTCACACAATACGCAGTATTTT. Translating it yields CASSTKGGPSHNTQYF.

With regard to this clone: At one end, the junction sequence differs from germline, possibly due to a read error. The same CDR3 arises from other DNA sequences in this sample as well. The V call is TRBV5-4, the J call TRBJ1-5; 9 nucleotides match TRBD1. This CDR3 is built from 14 residues. Germline CDR1 reads SGHNT; CDR2 reads YYREEE (reference sequence). For the CDR3, the DNA is TGCGCCAGCAGCATGGGACAGGGCAGCCAGCCCCAGCATTTT. Its protein product is CASSMGQGSQPQHF.

The chain couples TRBV28 to TRBJ1-5; 9 bases are a match to TRBD1. With 10 bases clipped from V and 5 bases from J, the junction kept 12 bases outside the gene matches. Germline V gives CDR1 MDHEN, CDR2 SYDVKM. This CDR3 contains 15 residues. The CDR3 nucleotides read TGTGCCACGGATGGACAGGGGAAAACGGATCAGCCCCAGCATTTT. This codes for CATDGQGKTDQPQHF.